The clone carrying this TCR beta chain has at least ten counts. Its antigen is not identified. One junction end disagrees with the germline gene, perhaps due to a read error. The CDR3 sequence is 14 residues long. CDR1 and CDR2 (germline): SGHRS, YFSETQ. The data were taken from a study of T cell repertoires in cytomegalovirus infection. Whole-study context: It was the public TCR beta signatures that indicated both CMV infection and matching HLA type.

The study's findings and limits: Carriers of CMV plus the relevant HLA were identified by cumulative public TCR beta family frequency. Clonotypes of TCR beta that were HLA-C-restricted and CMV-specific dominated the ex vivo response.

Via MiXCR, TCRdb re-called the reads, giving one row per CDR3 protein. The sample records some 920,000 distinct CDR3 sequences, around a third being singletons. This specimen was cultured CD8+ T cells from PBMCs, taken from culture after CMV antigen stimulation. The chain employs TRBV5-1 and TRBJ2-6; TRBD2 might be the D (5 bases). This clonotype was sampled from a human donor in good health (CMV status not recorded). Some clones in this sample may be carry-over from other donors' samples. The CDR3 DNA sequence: TGTGCCAGCAGCTTAGCGTCCGGGGCCAACGTCCTGACTTTC. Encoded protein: CASSLASGANVLTF.